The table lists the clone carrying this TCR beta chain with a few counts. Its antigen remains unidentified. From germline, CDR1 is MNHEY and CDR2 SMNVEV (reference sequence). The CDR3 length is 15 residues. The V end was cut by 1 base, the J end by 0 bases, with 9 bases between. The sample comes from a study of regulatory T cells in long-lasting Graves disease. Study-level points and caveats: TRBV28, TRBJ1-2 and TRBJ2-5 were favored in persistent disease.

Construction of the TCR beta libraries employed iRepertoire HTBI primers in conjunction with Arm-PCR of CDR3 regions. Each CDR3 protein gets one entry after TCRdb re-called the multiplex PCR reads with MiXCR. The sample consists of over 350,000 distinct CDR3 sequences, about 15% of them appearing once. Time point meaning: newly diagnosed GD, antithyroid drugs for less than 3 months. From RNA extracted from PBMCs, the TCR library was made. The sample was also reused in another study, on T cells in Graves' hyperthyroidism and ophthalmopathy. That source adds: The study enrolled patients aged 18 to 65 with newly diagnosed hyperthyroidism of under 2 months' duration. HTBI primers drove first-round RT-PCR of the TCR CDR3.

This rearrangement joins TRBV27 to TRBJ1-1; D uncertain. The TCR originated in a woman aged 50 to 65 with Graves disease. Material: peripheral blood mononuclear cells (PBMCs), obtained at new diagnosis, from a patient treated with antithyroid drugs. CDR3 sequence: CASSLLRELNTEAFF. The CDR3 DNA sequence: TGTGCCAGCAGTTTATTAAGGGAACTGAACACTGAAGCTTTCTTT.